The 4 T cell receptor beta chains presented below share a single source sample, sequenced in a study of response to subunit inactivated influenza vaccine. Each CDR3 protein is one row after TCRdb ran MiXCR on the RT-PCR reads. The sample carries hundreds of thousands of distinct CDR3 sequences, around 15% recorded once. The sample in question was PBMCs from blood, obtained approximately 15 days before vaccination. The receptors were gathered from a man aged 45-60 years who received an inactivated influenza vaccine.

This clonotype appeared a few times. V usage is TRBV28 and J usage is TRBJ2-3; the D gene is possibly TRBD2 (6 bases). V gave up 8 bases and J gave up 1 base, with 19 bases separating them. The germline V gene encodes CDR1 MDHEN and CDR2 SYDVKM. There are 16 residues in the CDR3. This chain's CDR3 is CASDGPRRGRTDTQYF. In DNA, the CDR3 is TGTGCCAGCGACGGCCCGAGGCGGGGCCGCACAGATACGCAGTATTTT.

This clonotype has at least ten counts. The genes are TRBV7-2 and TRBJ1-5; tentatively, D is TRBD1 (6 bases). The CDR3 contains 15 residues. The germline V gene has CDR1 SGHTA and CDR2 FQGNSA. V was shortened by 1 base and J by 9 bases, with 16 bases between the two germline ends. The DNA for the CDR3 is TGTGCCAGCAGCTTAGGTGGAGACCGCAGGGGGCCCCAGCATTTT. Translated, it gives CASSLGGDRRGPQHF.

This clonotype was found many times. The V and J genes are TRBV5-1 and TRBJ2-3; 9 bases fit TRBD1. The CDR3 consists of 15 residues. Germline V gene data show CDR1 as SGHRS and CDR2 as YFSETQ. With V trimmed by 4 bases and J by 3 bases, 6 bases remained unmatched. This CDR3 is CASSVGTGRTDTQYF. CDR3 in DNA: TGCGCCAGCAGCGTCGGGACAGGGAGGACAGATACGCAGTATTTT. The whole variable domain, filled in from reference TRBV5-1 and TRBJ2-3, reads KAGVTQTPRYLIKTRGQQVTLSCSPISGHRSVSWYQQTPGQGLQFLFEYFSETQRNKGNFPGRFSGRQFSNSRSEMNVSTLELGDSALYLCASSVGTGRTDTQYFGPGTRLTVL.

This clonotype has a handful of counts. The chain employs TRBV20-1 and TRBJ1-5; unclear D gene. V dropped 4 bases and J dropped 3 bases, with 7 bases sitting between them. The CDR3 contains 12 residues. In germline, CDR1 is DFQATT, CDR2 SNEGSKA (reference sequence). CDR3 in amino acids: CSAKTNNQPQHF. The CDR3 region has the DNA TGCAGTGCTAAGACAAACAATCAGCCCCAGCATTTT.